These T cell receptor beta chains were read from a single sample in a study of human T cells and chemical hapten exposure. TCRdb analysed the RACE reads with MiXCR anew, one entry per CDR3 protein. The table includes 130,000 or so distinct CDR3 sequences, around 8.3% detected once. Sequencing was performed on whole blood. These TCRs come from a male donor in good health. Some clones in this sample may be carry-over from other donors' samples. CDR3s include the opening cysteine and the closing phenylalanine or tryptophan. D genes are given only for firm matches. Clone sizes are given selectively: once, few, many, or a class where the clone is expanded.

>TRBV12-3/TRBV12-4|few|TRBJ2-3|.
CASSWSRSTDTQYF
TGTGCCAGCAGCTGGAGCAGAAGCACAGATACGCAGTATTTT
>TRBV5-1|few|TRBJ2-3|TRBD2
CASSLVSREDTDTQYF
TGCGCCAGCAGCTTGGTCTCCCGGGAGGACACAGATACGCAGTATTTT
>TRBV27|.|TRBJ1-2|.
CASSSGGGGSGYTF
TGTGCCAGCAGTTCTGGGGGGGGGGGTAGTGGCTACACCTTC
>TRBV18|.|TRBJ2-7|.
CASSPWMQGSSYEQYF
TGTGCCAGCTCACCCTGGATGCAGGGGAGCTCCTACGAGCAGTACTTC
>TRBV7-9|.|TRBJ1-2|.
CASSPYEQESYGYTF
TGTGCCAGCAGCCCATACGAACAGGAATCCTATGGCTACACCTTC
>TRBV6-4|few|TRBJ1-1|.
CASSRDMLDTEAFF
TGTGCCAGCAGTCGCGACATGCTGGACACTGAAGCTTTCTTT
>TRBV5-1|many|TRBJ2-5|.
CASSLDQETQYF
TGCGCCAGCAGCTTGGACCAAGAGACCCAGTACTTC
>TRBV7-7|.|TRBJ2-5|TRBD2
CASSRGGGLAGEETQYF
TGTGCCAGCAGCCGGGGGGGGGGACTAGCGGGAGAAGAGACCCAGTACTTC
>TRBV11-2|few|TRBJ1-1|.
CASSLVAQGSGEAFF
TGTGCCAGCAGCTTAGTGGCCCAGGGGAGTGGTGAAGCTTTCTTT
>TRBV11-2|.|TRBJ2-4|.
CASSLGLTRTLAKNVQYF
TGTGCCAGCAGCTTAGGGCTAACTCGCACTTTGGCCAAAAACGTTCAGTACTTC
>TRBV5-4|few|TRBJ2-2|TRBD2
CASSHRRGANTGELFF
TGTGCCAGCAGCCACCGGCGGGGGGCGAACACCGGGGAGCTGTTTTTT